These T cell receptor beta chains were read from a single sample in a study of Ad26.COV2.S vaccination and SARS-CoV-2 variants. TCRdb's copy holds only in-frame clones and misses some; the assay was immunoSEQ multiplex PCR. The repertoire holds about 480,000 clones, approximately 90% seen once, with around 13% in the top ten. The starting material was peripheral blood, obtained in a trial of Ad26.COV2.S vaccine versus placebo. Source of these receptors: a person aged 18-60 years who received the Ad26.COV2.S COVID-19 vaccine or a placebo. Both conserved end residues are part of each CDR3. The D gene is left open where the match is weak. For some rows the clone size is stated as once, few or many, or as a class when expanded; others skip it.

CASSLEASGSGGNIQYF	TGCGCCAGCAGCTTGGAGGCTAGCGGGAGTGGTGGGAACATTCAGTACTTC	TRBV5-1	TRBJ2-4	-	TRBD2
CASTKRTGYEQYF	TGTGCCAGCACAAAGAGGACAGGCTACGAGCAGTACTTC	TRBV12-3/TRBV12-4	TRBJ2-7	-	TRBD1
CASSRETLGRLETQYF	TGTGCCAGCAGCCGAGAGACACTAGGTCGTTTAGAGACCCAGTACTTC	TRBV5-8	TRBJ2-5	-	-
CASSPLDSSSGNTIYF	TGTGCCAGCTCACCACTGGACTCGAGCTCTGGAAACACCATATATTTT	TRBV18	TRBJ1-3	once	-
CASSPLGGTQYF	TGTGCCAGCTCACCACTGGGTGGGACCCAGTACTTC	TRBV18	TRBJ2-5	-	-
CASSPLVSGRGNTGELFF	TGTGCCAGCAGCCCGCTAGTCAGCGGGCGGGGGAACACCGGGGAGCTGTTTTTT	TRBV7-2	TRBJ2-2	-	-
CASSISPGFVNEKLFF	TGTGCCAGTAGTATATCCCCAGGGTTTGTTAATGAAAAACTGTTTTTT	TRBV19	TRBJ1-4	-	-
CASSINPNSNQPQHF	TGTGCCAGTAGTATTAATCCCAATAGCAATCAGCCCCAGCATTTT	TRBV19	TRBJ1-5	once	-
CASSLAGTNEQYF	TGTGCCAGCAGCTTAGCAGGGACTAATGAGCAGTACTTC	TRBV7-9	TRBJ2-7	-	TRBD2
CAWGAVNTEAFF	TGTGCCTGGGGCGCAGTGAACACTGAAGCTTTCTTT	TRBV30	TRBJ1-1	-	-
CASSVPTGGEQYF	TGTGCCAGCAGTGTACCCACAGGGGGCGAGCAGTACTTC	TRBV6-6	TRBJ2-7	-	TRBD1
CASSKYKNTGELFF	TGTGCCAGTAGTAAATACAAGAACACCGGGGAGCTGTTTTTT	TRBV19	TRBJ2-2	-	-
CASSYGLAGYNEQFF	TGTGCCAGCAGTTATGGACTAGCGGGCTACAATGAGCAGTTCTTC	TRBV6-5	TRBJ2-1	-	TRBD2
CASVGLADEQFF	TGTGCCAGCGTGGGACTAGCCGACGAGCAGTTCTTC	TRBV6-6	TRBJ2-1	-	TRBD2
CASSLDTSPTGELFF	TGTGCCAGCAGCCTTGACACCTCGCCCACCGGGGAGCTGTTTTTT	TRBV11-2	TRBJ2-2	-	-
CASSGRGGNQPQHF	TGTGCCAGCAGTGGAAGAGGGGGCAATCAGCCCCAGCATTTT	TRBV28	TRBJ1-5	once	-
CASLDREWSQPQHF	TGTGCCAGCCTTGACAGGGAATGGAGTCAGCCCCAGCATTTT	TRBV28	TRBJ1-5	-	TRBD1
CASSLDLGQMRTQYF	TGCGCCAGCAGCTTGGACCTAGGACAAATGCGTACGCAGTATTTT	TRBV5-1	TRBJ2-3	-	-
CASSAGTGTYEQYF	TGTGCCAGCAGCGCCGGGACAGGGACCTACGAGCAGTACTTC	TRBV9	TRBJ2-7	-	TRBD1
CASGIPGTSREQYF	TGTGCCAGCGGTATACCGGGGACCTCGAGAGAGCAGTACTTC	TRBV28	TRBJ2-7	-	-
CASSPPRGSGAFF	TGTGCCAGCTCACCGCCCAGGGGCTCGGGAGCTTTCTTT	TRBV18	TRBJ1-1	-	-
CASSKVTPEKLFF	TGTGCCAGCAGTAAGGTTACTCCGGAAAAACTGTTTTTT	TRBV28	TRBJ1-4	-	-
CASSLGAGGSSEQFF	TGTGCCAGCAGCTTAGGCGCGGGAGGCTCTTCTGAGCAGTTCTTC	TRBV7-9	TRBJ2-1	-	TRBD2
CASSPGVGYYGYTF	TGTGCCAGCAGTCCAGGGGTCGGGTATTATGGCTACACCTTC	TRBV6-5	TRBJ1-2	-	-
CASRRDVGPYEQYF	TGTGCCAGCAGAAGGGACGTCGGCCCCTACGAGCAGTACTTC	TRBV2	TRBJ2-7	once	-
CASSSIQGEKLFF	TGTGCCAGCAGCTCTATACAGGGTGAAAAACTGTTTTTT	TRBV5-4	TRBJ1-4	few	-
CASGNLAGDEEDNEQFF	TGTGCCAGCGGGAACTTAGCGGGAGACGAAGAGGACAATGAGCAGTTCTTC	TRBV25-1	TRBJ2-1	few	TRBD2
CASSQGTNVNEKLFF	TGCGCCAGCAGCCAAGGGACAAACGTTAATGAAAAACTGTTTTTT	TRBV4-3	TRBJ1-4	-	-
CASSLRRTAGLARVDEQFF	TGTGCCAGCAGTTTACGGCGGACAGCCGGACTAGCAAGAGTCGATGAGCAGTTCTTC	TRBV27	TRBJ2-1	-	TRBD2
CASSTLTGRYPEAFF	TGTGCCAGCAGTACTCTAACAGGGAGATACCCTGAAGCTTTCTTT	TRBV28	TRBJ1-1	-	-
CASIGQGAIRRAFF	TGTGCCAGTATTGGACAGGGGGCAATACGTAGAGCTTTCTTT	TRBV19	TRBJ1-1	-	TRBD1
CASSYPQGQEVPEAFF	TGTGCCAGCAGTTACCCCCAGGGTCAGGAAGTTCCTGAAGCTTTCTTT	TRBV6-6	TRBJ1-1	-	-
CSASVGGRRTEAFF	TGCAGTGCTAGTGTGGGGGGCAGGCGCACTGAAGCTTTCTTT	TRBV20-1	TRBJ1-1	-	-
CASSPKTGVGTYEQYF	TGTGCCAGCTCACCGAAAACAGGGGTCGGGACCTACGAGCAGTACTTC	TRBV18	TRBJ2-7	-	TRBD1
CASSPGTGVYGYTF	TGCGCCAGCAGCCCCGGGACAGGAGTCTATGGCTACACCTTC	TRBV5-1	TRBJ1-2	few	TRBD1
CASSLAGIPFPYGYTF	TGTGCCAGCAGCTTAGCGGGCATTCCCTTTCCCTATGGCTACACCTTC	TRBV7-2	TRBJ1-2	once	-
CASSIGSNNEQFF	TGTGCCAGTAGTATAGGGAGTAACAATGAGCAGTTCTTC	TRBV19	TRBJ2-1	-	-